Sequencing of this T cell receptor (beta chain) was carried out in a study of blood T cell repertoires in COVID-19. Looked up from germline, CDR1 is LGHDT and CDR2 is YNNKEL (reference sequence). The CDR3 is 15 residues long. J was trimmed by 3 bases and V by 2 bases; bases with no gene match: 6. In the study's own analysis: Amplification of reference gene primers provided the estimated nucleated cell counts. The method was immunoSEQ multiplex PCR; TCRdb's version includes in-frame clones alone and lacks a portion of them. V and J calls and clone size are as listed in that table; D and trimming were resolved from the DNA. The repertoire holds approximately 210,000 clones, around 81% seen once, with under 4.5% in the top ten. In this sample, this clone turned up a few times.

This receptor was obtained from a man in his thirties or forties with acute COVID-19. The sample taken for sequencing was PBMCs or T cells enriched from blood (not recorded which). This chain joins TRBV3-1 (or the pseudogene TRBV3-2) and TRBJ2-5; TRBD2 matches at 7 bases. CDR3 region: CASSQKRGGEETQYF. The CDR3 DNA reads TGTGCCAGCAGCCAAAAGCGGGGAGGCGAAGAGACCCAGTACTTC.